A few counts support the clone carrying this T cell receptor (beta chain). Antigen unknown. The data originate from a study of T cells after yellow fever vaccination. About the study: Fractions of low cell number were prepared using SMART-Seq v4 Ultra Low Input.

The study's findings and limits: Only a minor proportion of clonotypes was detected across both CD4 and CD8 compartments.

V was trimmed by 3 bases and J by 6 bases, leaving 16 bases between them. The germline V gene has CDR1 SGHRS and CDR2 YFSETQ. This CDR3 contains 14 residues. TCR cDNA, made by 5'RACE template switching, carried an added universal primer site and UMIs. TCRdb processed the 5' RACE reads anew with MiXCR; each CDR3 protein has one entry. The sample shows 300,000 to 450,000 distinct CDR3 sequences, under 7.5% of them seen only once. The sample here was PBMCs, taken 5 days after the yellow fever booster vaccination. The sequence was collected from a man under 40 who received the YFV17D yellow fever vaccine. This chain joins TRBV5-1 and TRBJ2-7; tentative D call: TRBD2 (5 bases). CDR3 residues: CASSSQTGSGEQYF. The CDR3 bases are TGCGCCAGCAGCTCCCAGACGGGGTCGGGCGAGCAGTACTTC.